A selection of T cell receptor beta chains follows, all from one sample in a study of identical twins. TCRdb independently ran MiXCR on the 5' RACE reads; one entry per CDR3 protein. The table records under 450,000 distinct CDR3 sequences, approximately 17% of them present only once. The sequenced sample was naive T cells sorted from blood. The receptors were sampled from a man in his forties or fifties in good health. Each CDR3 is given with its conserved first and last residue. A D gene is named only where the DNA matches it firmly. Not every row has a clone size; where given, it reads once, few, many or a size class.

16 TRBJ2-1 TRBV7-9 TRBD2 many CASSPQGLAGDNEQFF TGTGCCAGCAGCCCCCAAGGACTAGCGGGGGACAATGAGCAGTTCTTC
15 TRBJ2-3 TRBV9 . . CASSVGGAGSDTQYF TGTGCCAGCAGCGTAGGTGGGGCAGGTTCAGATACGCAGTATTTT
13 TRBJ2-7 TRBV20-1 TRBD2 few CSATRTRNERQYF TGCAGTGCCACACGGACTAGGAATGAAAGGCAGTACTTC
14 TRBJ1-6 TRBV6-2/TRBV6-3 . few CASSYEAKNSPLHF TGTGCCAGCAGTTACGAGGCCAAGAATTCACCCCTCCACTTT
15 TRBJ2-1 TRBV5-5 TRBD2 few CASSLASGRGNEQFF TGTGCCAGCAGCTTGGCTAGCGGGAGGGGTAATGAGCAGTTCTTC
14 TRBJ1-4 TRBV6-1 . many CASSPGFTDEKLFF TGTGCCAGCAGTCCAGGGTTTACTGATGAAAAACTGTTTTTT
16 TRBJ2-3 TRBV6-1 TRBD2 few CASSGGTSGRASTQYF TGTGCCAGCAGTGGAGGGACTAGCGGGAGGGCCAGTACGCAGTATTTT
20 TRBJ2-1 TRBV5-6 TRBD2 . CASSRRGLAGGPSSYNEQFF TGTGCCAGCAGCCGCCGGGGACTAGCGGGAGGGCCCAGCTCCTACAATGAGCAGTTCTTC
16 TRBJ2-2 TRBV12-3/TRBV12-4 . many CASSPRAVEGAGELFF TGTGCCAGCAGTCCCCGCGCCGTAGAGGGGGCCGGGGAGCTGTTTTTT
12 TRBJ1-1 TRBV5-1 TRBD1 . CASSVGQVEAFF TGCGCCAGCAGCGTAGGACAGGTTGAAGCTTTCTTT
11 TRBJ1-2 TRBV5-1 . many CASSSDTVHTF TGCGCCAGCAGCTCGGACACGGTCCACACCTTC
14 TRBJ2-1 TRBV10-2 . many CASSGPGLDNEQFF TGCGCCAGCAGTGGTCCGGGTTTGGACAATGAGCAGTTCTTC
14 TRBJ2-1 TRBV20-1 TRBD2 many CSARSGSSYNEQFF TGCAGTGCTAGAAGCGGGAGCTCCTACAATGAGCAGTTCTTC
13 TRBJ1-3 TRBV6-6 . few CASQGLSGNTIYF TGTGCCAGTCAGGGTCTTTCTGGAAACACCATATATTTT
16 TRBJ1-4 TRBV4-3 TRBD1 . CASSQVLGTGTEKLFF TGCGCCAGCAGCCAAGTTCTTGGGACAGGGACGGAAAAACTGTTTTTT
13 TRBJ2-7 TRBV10-3 . . CAISVGDSYEQYF TGTGCCATCAGTGTCGGGGACTCCTACGAGCAGTACTTC
17 TRBJ2-5 TRBV11-2 . few CASSLVRQGGVQETQYF TGTGCCAGCAGCCTCGTTCGGCAGGGGGGAGTACAAGAGACCCAGTACTTC
15 TRBJ2-1 TRBV20-1 . few CSARKWAGSRNEQFF TGCAGTGCTAGGAAATGGGCAGGCAGCCGGAATGAGCAGTTCTTC
17 TRBJ2-3 TRBV4-2 . . CASSQASMGGGFDTQYF TGTGCCAGCAGCCAGGCGTCGATGGGAGGAGGGTTCGATACGCAGTATTTT
15 TRBJ1-1 TRBV29-1 TRBD1 . CSGRQGVGGNTEAFF TGCAGCGGCAGACAGGGAGTGGGGGGAAACACTGAAGCTTTCTTT
18 TRBJ2-7 TRBV6-1 TRBD2 many CASSPAPPGGGVLLEQYF TGTGCCAGCAGCCCCGCTCCTCCGGGGGGGGGCGTCCTCTTGGAGCAGTACTTC
16 TRBJ2-7 TRBV5-1 . . CASSLDPSSRAYEQYF TGCGCCAGCAGCTTGGACCCCTCCAGTAGGGCGTACGAGCAGTACTTC
14 TRBJ1-6 TRBV6-1 . . CASSEAVGVGGLHF TGTGCCAGCAGTGAAGCTGTGGGGGTAGGTGGACTCCACTTT